This TCR beta chain was recovered during a study of Ad26.COV2.S vaccination and SARS-CoV-2 variants. The overall study: Donor had been placed in the Ad26.COV2.S arm of the COV1001 trial. Overall study results and limits: Vaccine recipients showed a spike-specific TCR breadth that was higher than in placebo recipients. Quantification of TCR breadth and depth may have yielded underestimates of total T cell responses.

Details on this clone: Its antigen is currently unknown.

Treatment in this sample: some 19 received Ad26.COV2.S at low or high dose, single or two shots; 5 received placebo; per-sample allocation not given. Specimens were obtained on day 63 following the first vaccine or placebo injection. Assay used: immunoSEQ multiplex PCR; TCRdb lists only in-frame clones, some missing. The repertoire holds approximately 300,000 clones, with just under 85% as singletons. In germline, CDR1 is LNHDA, CDR2 SQIVND (reference sequence). CDR3 length: 15 residues. Trimming took 4 bases from V and 5 from J; bases not matched to a gene: 8. This chain links TRBV19 with TRBJ1-1; TRBD1 matches at 9 bases. The specimen comprised peripheral blood, sampled in a trial of Ad26.COV2.S vaccine versus placebo. The sequence was obtained from a person aged 18-60 years who received the Ad26.COV2.S COVID-19 vaccine or a placebo. The CDR3 DNA is TGTGCCAGTAGTAGGGGGACAGGGACGACTACTGAAGCTTTCTTT. It yields the protein CASSRGTGTTTEAFF.